Below are 24 T cell receptor beta chains sequenced from a single sample in a study of cytomegalovirus exposure and HLA in healthy donors. Method: immunoSEQ multiplex PCR; TCRdb's copy keeps in-frame clones and lacks some. Found here are 120,000 or so clones, more than 70% of them singletons; the top ten hold nearly 5%. Sequences were obtained from PBMCs. These receptors originate from a young man in good health and CMV-seronegative.

This chain connects TRBV5-8 to TRBJ1-5; D is possibly TRBD1 (5 bases). The length of the CDR3 is 13 residues. V gave up 3 bases and J gave up 7 bases, with 11 bases separating them. Germline V gene sequence: CDR1 SGHTS, CDR2 YDEGEE. CDR3 nucleotide sequence: TGTGCCAGCAGCTACACGGGGGAACAGCCCCAGCATTTT. This codes for CASSYTGEQPQHF. The entire variable domain, with the rest obtained from reference TRBV5-8 and TRBJ1-5, is as follows: EAGVTQSPTHLIKTRGQQATLRCSPISGHTSVYWYQQALGLGLQFLLWYDEGEERNRGNFPPRFSGRQFPNYSSELNVNALELEDSALYLCASSYTGEQPQHFGDGTRLSIL.

J is TRBJ2-2 and V is TRBV19; 7 bases are a match to TRBD2. The germline gives CDR1 LNHDA, CDR2 SQIVND (reference sequence). The junction had 6 bases not matched to a gene; V was cut back by 7 bases and J by 1 base. The CDR3 extends over 15 amino acids. The DNA for the CDR3 is TGTGCCAGTACAAGACTAGCCGTGAACACCGGGGAGCTGTTTTTT. Encoded protein: CASTRLAVNTGELFF.

The chain has TRBV5-1 and TRBJ2-7; D unclear. The CDR3 loop spans 15 amino acids. V lost 0 bases and J 6 bases, leaving 16 bases between the germline ends. CDR1 and CDR2 from the germline V gene are SGHRS and YFSETQ. CDR3 region: CASSLGQVLPSEQYF. The CDR3 DNA reads TGCGCCAGCAGCTTGGGGCAGGTCCTTCCATCCGAGCAGTACTTC.

This clone turned up a few times. The gene calls are TRBV27 and TRBJ1-2; 7 bases agree with TRBD1. This CDR3 has 14 residues. V shed 2 bases, J shed 4 bases, and the junction held 4 bases outside the gene matches. Looked up from germline, CDR1 is MNHEY and CDR2 is SMNVEV (reference sequence). This CDR3 reads CASSLASGGYGYTF. In DNA form, the CDR3 reads TGTGCCAGCAGTTTAGCGTCAGGGGGCTATGGCTACACCTTC.

The chain combines TRBV5-1 with TRBJ2-7; no definite D call. CDR3 size: 11 residues. From germline, CDR1 is SGHRS and CDR2 YFSETQ. Trimming removed 4 bases at V and 3 bases at J, with 5 bases between. The CDR3 DNA is TGCGCCAGCAGCCAGAACTACGAGCAGTACTTC. This encodes CASSQNYEQYF.

The chain recombines TRBV30 with TRBJ2-1; 8 bases agree with TRBD1. The V and J ends lost 3 bases and 10 bases, in that order; junction bases with no gene match: 2. The CDR3 runs 11 residues. The germline V gene encodes CDR1 GTSNPN and CDR2 SVGIG (reference sequence). CDR3 nucleotide sequence: TGTGCCTGGAGCAGGGGGCAGGAGCAGTTCTTC. Translation: CAWSRGQEQFF.

The J gene is TRBJ1-1, the V gene TRBV5-4; 7 nucleotides match TRBD1. Germline trimming cut 5 bases from V and 1 base from J; bases unmatched to any gene: 5. Germline assignment: CDR1 SGHNT and CDR2 YYREEE (reference sequence). The CDR3 extends over 14 amino acids. This chain's CDR3 is CASREGGPNTEAFF. The CDR3 region has the DNA TGTGCCAGCAGGGAAGGGGGCCCGAACACTGAAGCTTTCTTT. The variable domain in full, with the rest retrieved from reference TRBV5-4 and TRBJ1-1, is ETGVTQSPTHLIKTRGQQVTLRCSSQSGHNTVSWYQQALGQGPQFIFQYYREEENGRGNFPPRFSGLQFPNYSSELNVNALELDDSALYLCASREGGPNTEAFFGQGTRLTVV.

V and J are TRBV30 and TRBJ1-2; D might be TRBD1 (5 bases). CDR1 and CDR2 (germline): GTSNPN, SVGIG (reference sequence). The CDR3 runs to 14 residues. The ends were cut back, 8 bases at V and 2 bases at J, with 18 bases in the middle. The CDR3 here is CARDSLGGNYGYTF. For the CDR3, the DNA is TGTGCCCGCGACTCGCTCGGGGGGAACTATGGCTACACCTTC.

This sequence joins TRBV30 and TRBJ1-6; 7 positions match TRBD1. Germline CDR1 and CDR2: GTSNPN and SVGIG (reference sequence). CDR3 length: 14 amino acids. The J segment lost 6 bases and the V segment lost 0 bases, leaving 2 bases of the junction unmatched. Here the CDR3 DNA reads TGTGCCTGGAGTGTTAACAGGGGTAATTCACCCCTCCACTTT. It yields the protein CAWSVNRGNSPLHF.

This chain connects TRBV28 to TRBJ1-4; D is perhaps TRBD1 (5 bases). Germline CDR1 and CDR2: MDHEN and SYDVKM. The germline V and J ends were trimmed by 6 bases and 8 bases, with 19 bases remaining between them. This CDR3 comprises 15 residues. CDR3: CASRTPGGGLEKLFF. CDR3 nucleotides: TGTGCCAGCAGGACACCTGGGGGGGGTTTGGAAAAACTGTTTTTT.

The chain carries TRBV28 and TRBJ1-2; tentatively, D is TRBD1 (6 bases). Trimming removed 2 bases at V and 4 bases at J, with 14 bases between. Germline assignment: CDR1 MDHEN and CDR2 SYDVKM. The CDR3 totals 15 residues. The CDR3 here is CASSLAPEGVYGYTF. In DNA form, the CDR3 reads TGTGCCAGCAGTTTAGCCCCTGAGGGGGTCTATGGCTACACCTTC.

This chain uses TRBV30 with TRBJ2-7; TRBD2 matches 13 bases. This CDR3 region has 15 residues. J lost 4 bases, V lost 3 bases, and 6 bases had no gene match. The germline CDR1 and CDR2 sequences are GTSNPN and SVGIG (reference sequence). The DNA for the CDR3 is TGTGCCTGGAGAAGAACTAGCGGGAGGGCGTACGAGCAGTACTTC. It codes for CAWRRTSGRAYEQYF.

The chain has TRBV7-2 and TRBJ2-6; tentative D call: TRBD2 (5 bases). Trimming pared 0 bases from V and 3 bases from J, leaving 9 bases between. The CDR3 is made up of 16 amino acids. Germline assignment: CDR1 SGHTA and CDR2 FQGNSA. The DNA of the CDR3 is TGTGCCAGCAGCTTAGCCCCGGCGGGTGGGGCCAACGTCCTGACTTTC. Translated, it gives CASSLAPAGGANVLTF.

The CDR3 DNA follows: TGCGCCAGCAGCTTGGGTTCCGACTACACTGAAGCTTTCTTT. This translates into CASSLGSDYTEAFF. J is TRBJ1-1 and V is TRBV5-1; unclear D gene. Germline V gives CDR1 SGHRS, CDR2 YFSETQ. This CDR3 spans 14 amino acids. V was pared by 0 bases and J by 3 bases, with 9 bases between. Drawing the rest from reference TRBV5-1 and TRBJ1-1, the complete variable domain is KAGVTQTPRYLIKTRGQQVTLSCSPISGHRSVSWYQQTPGQGLQFLFEYFSETQRNKGNFPGRFSGRQFSNSRSEMNVSTLELGDSALYLCASSLGSDYTEAFFGQGTRLTVV.

The chain couples TRBV7-2 to TRBJ2-3, with TRBD2 identical over 9 bases. CDR1 and CDR2 from the germline V gene are SGHTA and FQGNSA. Trimming took 4 bases from V and 3 from J; bases not matched to a gene: 5. The CDR3 extends over 15 amino acids. This CDR3 reads CASSSRTSETDTQYF. Here the CDR3 DNA reads TGTGCCAGCAGCTCCCGGACTAGCGAGACAGATACGCAGTATTTT.

The rearrangement uses TRBV25-1 and TRBJ1-1; no reliable D call. V was pared by 3 bases and J by 5 bases, with 7 bases between. CDR1 is MGHDK and CDR2 is SYGVNS in the germline V gene. The CDR3 runs to 12 residues. The CDR3 sequence is CASSDGRTEAFF. As DNA, the CDR3 is TGTGCCAGCAGTGATGGGAGGACTGAAGCTTTCTTT.

The rearrangement joins TRBV7-9 to TRBJ2-7; tentatively, D is TRBD1 (5 bases). V gave up 4 bases and J gave up 2 bases, with 12 bases separating them. Germline V gives CDR1 SEHNR, CDR2 FQNEAQ (reference sequence). The CDR3 consists of 14 residues. The chain's CDR3 is CASSSQGSAYEQYF. The CDR3 region has the DNA TGTGCCAGCAGCTCGCAGGGTTCGGCCTACGAGCAGTACTTC.

The chain has TRBV12-5 and TRBJ1-1; D not certain. The CDR3 sequence is 13 residues long. Germline-derived CDR1 and CDR2 are LGHNT and FRNRAP. V was cut by 3 bases and J by 1 base, with 6 bases left in between. CDR3 sequence reads: CASGLTGNTEAFF. DNA for the CDR3: TGTGCTAGTGGTTTAACCGGGAACACTGAAGCTTTCTTT. The entire variable domain, with the rest obtained from reference TRBV12-5 and TRBJ1-1, is as follows: DARVTQTPRHKVTEMGQEVTMRCQPILGHNTVFWYRQTMMQGLELLAYFRNRAPLDDSGMPKDRFSAEMPDATLATLKIQPSEPRDSAVYFCASGLTGNTEAFFGQGTRLTVV.

This clone has a handful of counts. The chain recombines TRBV6-5 with TRBJ1-5; tentatively, D is TRBD1 (5 bases). Deletions cut 2 bases from V and 7 bases from J, with 9 bases between. This CDR3 is 13 amino acids long. Germline V lookup: CDR1 MNHEY, CDR2 SVGAGI. The CDR3 loop is CASSYTTGQPQHF. The CDR3 coding sequence is TGTGCCAGCAGTTACACAACAGGCCAGCCCCAGCATTTT.

This chain joins TRBV4-2 and TRBJ2-3; 8 bases agree with TRBD2. The CDR3 totals 20 residues. Germline lookup yields CDR1 LGHNA and CDR2 YNFKEQ. V shed 2 bases and J 0 bases; nucleotides not matched to a gene: 16. The CDR3 DNA is TGTGCCAGCAGCCAAAATCGTCTAGCGGGCACTGTGCCTAGCACAGATACGCAGTATTTT. Its translation is CASSQNRLAGTVPSTDTQYF.

J is TRBJ1-1 and V is TRBV9; TRBD1 matches 8 bases. The CDR3 spans 16 residues. V was pared by 4 bases and J by 0 bases, with 8 bases of the junction left unmatched. CDR1 and CDR2 from the germline V gene are SGDLS and YYNGEE. CDR3 DNA: TGTGCCAGCAGCCACAGGGGGGACGGAATGAACACTGAAGCTTTCTTT. Amino acid sequence: CASSHRGDGMNTEAFF.

The chain is built from TRBV28 and TRBJ2-7; D might be TRBD1 (6 bases). The CDR3 has 16 residues. V was shortened by 8 bases and J by 1 base, with 21 bases between the two germline ends. The V gene's germline CDR1 is MDHEN and CDR2 SYDVKM. CDR3 nucleotides: TGTGCCAGCCGATATATAGGGGCAGGGGATTCCTACGAGCAGTACTTC. This encodes CASRYIGAGDSYEQYF.

The chain carries TRBV15 and TRBJ2-2, with a weak D call TRBD1 (6 bases). Germline V gives CDR1 LNHNV, CDR2 YYDKDF (reference sequence). This CDR3 spans 15 amino acids. V lost 3 bases and J 3 bases, leaving 11 bases between the germline ends. The CDR3 nucleotides read TGTGCCACCAGCAGGCCGGACAGCTACACCGGGGAGCTGTTTTTT. Its translation is CATSRPDSYTGELFF.

V gene TRBV10-3 combines with J gene TRBJ2-5; the match to TRBD2 covers 10 bases. The length of the CDR3 is 16 residues. Germline assignment: CDR1 ENHRY and CDR2 SYGVKD. The ends lost 3 bases at V and 5 bases at J; junction bases unmatched: 9. The CDR3 bases are TGTGCCATCAGTGATTTGTCTAGCGGGAGAGGGGAGACCCAGTACTTC. The encoded protein is CAISDLSSGRGETQYF.